This is a list of T cell receptor beta chains from one sample in a study of T cell repertoires in cytomegalovirus infection. From the reads, TCRdb called clonotypes with MiXCR, one entry per CDR3 protein. The sample holds hundreds of thousands of distinct CDR3 sequences, approximately 31% seen once. Specimen: PBMCs. These receptors originate from a human donor in good health (CMV status not recorded). Some clones in this sample may be carry-over from other donors' samples. The conserved cysteine and the conserved F or W are not part of the CDR3 here.

v_call	j_call	cdr3_length	cdr3_aa
TRBV5-1	TRBJ2-1	14	ASMPTVEGPGNEQF
TRBV7-9	TRBJ2-7	13	ASSVTGTGAREQY
TRBV7-9	TRBJ2-7	11	ASSLAPGGEQY
TRBV28	TRBJ1-1	13	ASGMTDTITTEAF
TRBV2	TRBJ1-5	13	ASSGQASSNQPQH
TRBV7-9	TRBJ2-7	12	ASSPVRHPYEQY
TRBV20-1	TRBJ2-3	12	SAPITRSTDTQY
TRBV30	TRBJ2-5	14	AWSAPLQPNLETQY
TRBV20-1	TRBJ1-2	14	SARTVRQGANYGYT
TRBV6-5	TRBJ1-4	12	ASSYGTGPEKLF
TRBV6-2/TRBV6-3	TRBJ1-5	15	ASRSGDPGTANQPQH
TRBV7-6	TRBJ2-7	12	ASSLNEDLYEQY
TRBV6-6	TRBJ2-4	16	ASSYGLGQGTGDNIQY
TRBV20-1	TRBJ1-5	13	SARAGAVGNQPQH
TRBV12-3/TRBV12-4	TRBJ1-1	12	ASSLSGGYTEAF
TRBV6-6	TRBJ1-2	14	ASSYSISSVNYGYT
TRBV7-2	TRBJ2-6	11	DSSTYGANVLT
TRBV6-2/TRBV6-3	TRBJ2-5	13	ASRPRETVQETQY
TRBV2	TRBJ2-7	13	ASSEAGSGAYEQY
TRBV5-1	TRBJ2-3	14	ASSLDPGGGTDTQY
TRBV15	TRBJ2-7	11	ATSSPGAYEQY
TRBV6-1	TRBJ1-5	11	ASTRGGNQPQH
TRBV4-3	TRBJ2-1	15	ASSQGGGSRGRNEQF